Described below is a single T cell receptor beta chain sequence and its context. Its antigen is still unknown. These data come from a study of blood T cells in healthy people across ages. Study-wide results and caveats: No one knew whether donors had CMV, which possibly confounded expanded clonotype changes. Older age went with lower TCR beta diversity per million T cells, in a roughly linear way.

A second 7 to 11 cycle PCR used barcoded and J-beta primers. Every single cDNA molecule received a tag from a template-switch adaptor with 12 random nucleotides. MiXCR, applied by TCRdb to the 5' RACE reads, yields one record per CDR3 protein. Here the sample spans about 730,000 distinct CDR3 sequences, roughly 44% being singletons. This CDR3 spans 18 amino acids. With 0 bases clipped from V and 1 base from J, the junction kept 7 bases outside the gene matches. CDR1 and CDR2 (germline): DFQATT, SNEGSKA (reference sequence). PBMCs numbering at least 6 million were isolated per sample. The chain is built from TRBV20-1 and TRBJ2-6; 9 bases align to TRBD1. The sample taken for sequencing was blood. The receptor comes from a woman aged 55-75 years in good health. CDR3 sequence reads: CSARDLTGGGSGANVLTF. In nucleotides, the CDR3 is TGCAGTGCTAGAGATCTGACAGGGGGTGGTTCTGGGGCCAACGTCCTGACTTTC.